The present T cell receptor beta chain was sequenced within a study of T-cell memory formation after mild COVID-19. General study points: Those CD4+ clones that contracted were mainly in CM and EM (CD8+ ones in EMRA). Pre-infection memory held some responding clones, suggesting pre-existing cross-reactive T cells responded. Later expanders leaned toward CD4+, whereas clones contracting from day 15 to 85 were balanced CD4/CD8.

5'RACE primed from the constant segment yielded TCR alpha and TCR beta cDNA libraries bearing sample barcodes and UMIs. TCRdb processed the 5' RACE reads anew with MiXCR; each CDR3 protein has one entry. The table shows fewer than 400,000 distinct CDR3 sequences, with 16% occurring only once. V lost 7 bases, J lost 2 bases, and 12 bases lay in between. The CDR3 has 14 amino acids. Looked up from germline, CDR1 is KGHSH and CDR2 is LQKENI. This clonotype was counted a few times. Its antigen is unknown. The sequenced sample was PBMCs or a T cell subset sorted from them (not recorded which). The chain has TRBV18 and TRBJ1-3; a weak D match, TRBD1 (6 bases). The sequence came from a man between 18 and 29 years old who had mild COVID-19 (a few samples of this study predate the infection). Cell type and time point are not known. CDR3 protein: CASCPDSPGNTIYF. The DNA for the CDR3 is TGTGCCAGCTGCCCGGACAGCCCTGGAAACACCATATATTTT.